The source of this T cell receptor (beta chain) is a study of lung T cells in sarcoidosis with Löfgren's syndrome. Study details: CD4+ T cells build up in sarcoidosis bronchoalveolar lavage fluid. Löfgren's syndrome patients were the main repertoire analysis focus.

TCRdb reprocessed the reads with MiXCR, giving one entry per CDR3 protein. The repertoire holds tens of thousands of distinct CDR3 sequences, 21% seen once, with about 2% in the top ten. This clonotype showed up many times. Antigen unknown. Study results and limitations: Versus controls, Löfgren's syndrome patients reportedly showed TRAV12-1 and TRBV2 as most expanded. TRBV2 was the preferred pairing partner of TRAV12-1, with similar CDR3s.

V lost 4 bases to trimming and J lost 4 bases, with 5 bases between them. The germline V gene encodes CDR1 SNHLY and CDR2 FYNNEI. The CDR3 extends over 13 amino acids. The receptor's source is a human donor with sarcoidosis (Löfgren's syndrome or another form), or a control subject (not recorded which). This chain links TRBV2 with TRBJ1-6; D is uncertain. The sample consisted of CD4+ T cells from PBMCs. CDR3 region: CASSAGYNSPLHF. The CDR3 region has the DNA TGTGCCAGCAGTGCCGGGTATAATTCACCCCTCCACTTT.